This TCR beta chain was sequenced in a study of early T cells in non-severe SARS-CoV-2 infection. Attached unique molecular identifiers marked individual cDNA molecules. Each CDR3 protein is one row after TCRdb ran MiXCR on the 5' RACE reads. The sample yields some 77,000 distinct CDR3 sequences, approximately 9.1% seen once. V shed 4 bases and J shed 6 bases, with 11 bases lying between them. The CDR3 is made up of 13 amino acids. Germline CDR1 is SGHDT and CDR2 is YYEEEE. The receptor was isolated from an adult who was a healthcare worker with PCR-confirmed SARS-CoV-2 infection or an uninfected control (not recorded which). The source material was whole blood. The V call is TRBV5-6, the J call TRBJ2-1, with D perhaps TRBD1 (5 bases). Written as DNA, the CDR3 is TGTGCCAGCAGCCTACAGGTCCCCAATGAGCAGTTCTTC. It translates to CASSLQVPNEQFF.